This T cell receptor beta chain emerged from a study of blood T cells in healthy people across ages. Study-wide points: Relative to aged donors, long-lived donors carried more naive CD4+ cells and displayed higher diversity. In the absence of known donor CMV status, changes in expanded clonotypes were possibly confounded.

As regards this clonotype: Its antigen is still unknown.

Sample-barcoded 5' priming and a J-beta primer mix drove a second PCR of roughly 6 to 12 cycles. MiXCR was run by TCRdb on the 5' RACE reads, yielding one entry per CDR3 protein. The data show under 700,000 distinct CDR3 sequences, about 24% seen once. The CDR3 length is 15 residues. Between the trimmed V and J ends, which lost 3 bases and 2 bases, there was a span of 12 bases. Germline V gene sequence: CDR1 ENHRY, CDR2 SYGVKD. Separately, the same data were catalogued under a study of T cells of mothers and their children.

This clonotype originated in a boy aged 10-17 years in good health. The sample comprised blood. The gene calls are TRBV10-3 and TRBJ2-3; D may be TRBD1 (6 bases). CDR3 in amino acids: CAISDLGHNTDTQYF. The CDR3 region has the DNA TGTGCCATCAGTGATCTGGGACACAACACAGATACGCAGTATTTT.